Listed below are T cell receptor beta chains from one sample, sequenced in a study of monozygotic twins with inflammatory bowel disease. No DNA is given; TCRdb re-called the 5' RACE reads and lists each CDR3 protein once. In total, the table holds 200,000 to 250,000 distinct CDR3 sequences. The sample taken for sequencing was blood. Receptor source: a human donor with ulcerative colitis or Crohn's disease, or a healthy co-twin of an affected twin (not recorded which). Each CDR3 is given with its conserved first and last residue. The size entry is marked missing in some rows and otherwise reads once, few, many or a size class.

CDR3aa: CASKEGLYYGYTF; abundance: NA; v_gene: TRBV6-6; j_gene: TRBJ1-2
CDR3aa: CASRTGTAVDTDTQYF; abundance: NA; v_gene: TRBV5-1; j_gene: TRBJ2-3
CDR3aa: CASSYGPTPNTEAFF; abundance: NA; v_gene: TRBV6-5; j_gene: TRBJ1-1
CDR3aa: CASSPRTALSETQYF; abundance: NA; v_gene: TRBV5-6; j_gene: TRBJ2-5
CDR3aa: CASSSQNEQFF; abundance: NA; v_gene: TRBV6-5; j_gene: TRBJ2-1
CDR3aa: CSAGTRVDTQYF; abundance: NA; v_gene: TRBV20-1; j_gene: TRBJ2-3
CDR3aa: CASSVDGERAYGYTF; abundance: NA; v_gene: TRBV9; j_gene: TRBJ1-2
CDR3aa: CSAGAGLVTDTQYF; abundance: NA; v_gene: TRBV20-1; j_gene: TRBJ2-3
CDR3aa: CASSSVIGGGATYNEQFF; abundance: NA; v_gene: TRBV5-1; j_gene: TRBJ2-1
CDR3aa: CASSFSSDTQYF; abundance: NA; v_gene: TRBV5-4; j_gene: TRBJ2-3
CDR3aa: CASIRTGASNTEAFF; abundance: NA; v_gene: TRBV19; j_gene: TRBJ1-1
CDR3aa: CASSFYQGGTEAFF; abundance: NA; v_gene: TRBV7-6; j_gene: TRBJ1-1
CDR3aa: CSARLAGPSYEQYF; abundance: NA; v_gene: TRBV20-1; j_gene: TRBJ2-7
CDR3aa: CASSYEDLPDTQYF; abundance: NA; v_gene: TRBV5-5; j_gene: TRBJ2-3
CDR3aa: CASSQYSGDYNEQFF; abundance: NA; v_gene: TRBV3-1; j_gene: TRBJ2-1
CDR3aa: CASSQDERGFYNEQFF; abundance: NA; v_gene: TRBV4-2; j_gene: TRBJ2-1
CDR3aa: CASSSLRGEQYF; abundance: NA; v_gene: TRBV3-1; j_gene: TRBJ2-7
CDR3aa: CASSVAGGLYNEQIF; abundance: NA; v_gene: TRBV5-1; j_gene: TRBJ2-1
CDR3aa: CSARQPENEKLFF; abundance: NA; v_gene: TRBV20-1; j_gene: TRBJ1-4
CDR3aa: CASSSFTGGRSGYTF; abundance: NA; v_gene: TRBV7-2; j_gene: TRBJ1-2
CDR3aa: CASSRSGAAGTPLHF; abundance: NA; v_gene: TRBV3-1; j_gene: TRBJ1-6
CDR3aa: CASSYSGSAGNTIYF; abundance: NA; v_gene: TRBV6-5; j_gene: TRBJ1-3
CDR3aa: CASSYDQETQYF; abundance: NA; v_gene: TRBV5-1; j_gene: TRBJ2-5
CDR3aa: CASSHTGEGADTQYF; abundance: NA; v_gene: TRBV23-1; j_gene: TRBJ2-3
CDR3aa: CASSARTVQETQYF; abundance: NA; v_gene: TRBV12-3/TRBV12-4; j_gene: TRBJ2-5
CDR3aa: CASSSSTSGFTLAKNIQYF; abundance: NA; v_gene: TRBV5-4; j_gene: TRBJ2-4
CDR3aa: CASTTRPDPGETQYF; abundance: NA; v_gene: TRBV5-6; j_gene: TRBJ2-5
CDR3aa: CSASDSYNEQFF; abundance: NA; v_gene: TRBV20-1; j_gene: TRBJ2-1
CDR3aa: CASSLPMDYGYTF; abundance: NA; v_gene: TRBV7-6; j_gene: TRBJ1-2
CDR3aa: CASGNRVGGANVLTF; abundance: NA; v_gene: TRBV12-3/TRBV12-4; j_gene: TRBJ2-6
CDR3aa: CASSRTGQSDEKLFF; abundance: NA; v_gene: TRBV6-1; j_gene: TRBJ1-4
CDR3aa: CSARFLTGGYADTQYF; abundance: NA; v_gene: TRBV20-1; j_gene: TRBJ2-3
CDR3aa: CAISGTAEGEAFF; abundance: NA; v_gene: TRBV10-3; j_gene: TRBJ1-1
CDR3aa: CASSFPSGGAATDTQYF; abundance: NA; v_gene: TRBV7-9; j_gene: TRBJ2-3
CDR3aa: CASSRDSEVGYTF; abundance: NA; v_gene: TRBV5-1; j_gene: TRBJ1-2
CDR3aa: CASSFGRRGTEAFF; abundance: NA; v_gene: TRBV12-3/TRBV12-4; j_gene: TRBJ1-1
CDR3aa: CASSVWLGPGTTGEWREQYF; abundance: NA; v_gene: TRBV25-1; j_gene: TRBJ2-7
CDR3aa: CASSYGDRYSYEQYF; abundance: NA; v_gene: TRBV6-5; j_gene: TRBJ2-7
CDR3aa: CASSLRSEQYF; abundance: medium-sized; v_gene: TRBV3-1; j_gene: TRBJ2-7
CDR3aa: CASSLAVDSSTDTQYF; abundance: NA; v_gene: TRBV5-1; j_gene: TRBJ2-3
CDR3aa: CASSLAEDTQYF; abundance: NA; v_gene: TRBV11-1; j_gene: TRBJ2-3
CDR3aa: CSVEGVAGGLNEQFF; abundance: NA; v_gene: TRBV29-1; j_gene: TRBJ2-1
CDR3aa: CASSQGGVFWTSGYNEQFF; abundance: NA; v_gene: TRBV4-1; j_gene: TRBJ2-1
CDR3aa: CATSGQGETQYF; abundance: NA; v_gene: TRBV5-5; j_gene: TRBJ2-5
CDR3aa: CASSLAAYMNTEAFF; abundance: NA; v_gene: TRBV5-1; j_gene: TRBJ1-1
CDR3aa: CASSELTGARRAQETQYF; abundance: NA; v_gene: TRBV25-1; j_gene: TRBJ2-5
CDR3aa: CASNRGTVTEAFF; abundance: NA; v_gene: TRBV12-3/TRBV12-4; j_gene: TRBJ1-1
CDR3aa: CASSPAGRNTEAFF; abundance: NA; v_gene: TRBV18; j_gene: TRBJ1-1
CDR3aa: CASSQVGTGDTEAFF; abundance: NA; v_gene: TRBV3-1; j_gene: TRBJ1-1
CDR3aa: CASRPTSYEQYF; abundance: NA; v_gene: TRBV12-2; j_gene: TRBJ2-7
CDR3aa: CASGAYYEQYF; abundance: NA; v_gene: TRBV12-3/TRBV12-4; j_gene: TRBJ2-7
CDR3aa: CASSQRARDRVPGELFF; abundance: NA; v_gene: TRBV3-1; j_gene: TRBJ2-2
CDR3aa: CASSSSRQENQPQHF; abundance: NA; v_gene: TRBV12-3/TRBV12-4; j_gene: TRBJ1-5
CDR3aa: CASSPQGPSSYEQYF; abundance: NA; v_gene: TRBV18; j_gene: TRBJ2-7
CDR3aa: CASSYAARGSPLHF; abundance: NA; v_gene: TRBV6-5; j_gene: TRBJ1-6
CDR3aa: CASSYDGDMNTEAFF; abundance: NA; v_gene: TRBV6-5; j_gene: TRBJ1-1
CDR3aa: CASSGNGFLSGNTIYF; abundance: NA; v_gene: TRBV5-5; j_gene: TRBJ1-3
CDR3aa: CASSLAGYGMRGGEQFF; abundance: NA; v_gene: TRBV11-2; j_gene: TRBJ2-1
CDR3aa: CASSDSLDRVGETQYF; abundance: NA; v_gene: TRBV3-1; j_gene: TRBJ2-5
CDR3aa: CASGIGGQGARGYTF; abundance: NA; v_gene: TRBV5-1; j_gene: TRBJ1-2